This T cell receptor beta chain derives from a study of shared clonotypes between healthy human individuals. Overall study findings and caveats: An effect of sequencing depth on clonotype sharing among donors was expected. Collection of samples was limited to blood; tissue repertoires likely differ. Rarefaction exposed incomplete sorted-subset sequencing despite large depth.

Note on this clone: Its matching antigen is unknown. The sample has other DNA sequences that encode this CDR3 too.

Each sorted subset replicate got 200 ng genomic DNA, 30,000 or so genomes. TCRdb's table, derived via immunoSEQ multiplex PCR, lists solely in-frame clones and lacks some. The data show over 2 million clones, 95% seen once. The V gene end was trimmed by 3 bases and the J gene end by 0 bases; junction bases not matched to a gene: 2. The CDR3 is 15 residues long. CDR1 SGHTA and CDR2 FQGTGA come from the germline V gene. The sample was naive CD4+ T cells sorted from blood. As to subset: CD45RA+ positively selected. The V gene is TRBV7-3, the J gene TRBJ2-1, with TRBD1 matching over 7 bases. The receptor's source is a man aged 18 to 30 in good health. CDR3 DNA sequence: TGTGCCAGCAGCTTGACAGGGAGCTCCTACAATGAGCAGTTCTTC. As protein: CASSLTGSSYNEQFF.